Below are 17 T cell receptor beta chains sequenced from a single sample in a study of early stage breast cancer tumors. Generated by immunoSEQ multiplex PCR, the TCRdb table keeps only in-frame clones and is missing some. This table holds about 69,000 clones, roughly 80% found once. The sequenced material came from blood. All receptors come from a person aged 40 to 50 with breast cancer.

The V call is TRBV7-9, the J call TRBJ2-3, with D possibly being TRBD1 (5 bases). This CDR3 contains 15 residues. CDR1 is SEHNR and CDR2 is FQNEAQ in the germline V gene (reference sequence). With 5 bases removed from V and 2 bases from J, the gap between germline ends came to 14 bases. The CDR3 sequence: CASSPMGLNTDTQYF. CDR3 nucleotide sequence: TGTGCCAGCAGCCCGATGGGGCTTAACACAGATACGCAGTATTTT.

This chain links TRBV28 with TRBJ1-5; 7 bases are a match to TRBD1. The V segment lost 2 bases and the J segment 4 bases; nucleotides outside the gene matches: 8. Germline V gene lookup returns CDR1 MDHEN and CDR2 SYDVKM. The CDR3 runs to 16 residues. The CDR3 DNA sequence: TGTGCCAGCAGTTTAGTAACAGGGGACGGAAATCAGCCCCAGCATTTT. This translates into CASSLVTGDGNQPQHF.

A single count supports this clone. The gene calls are TRBV30 and TRBJ1-2, with a possible D match to TRBD1 (6 bases). Trimming cost V 2 bases and J 7 bases, with 17 bases left between them. Germline CDR1 is GTSNPN and CDR2 is SVGIG (reference sequence). The CDR3 runs to 14 residues. The CDR3 is CAWSWVGGARGYTF. CDR3 DNA: TGTGCCTGGAGTTGGGTTGGGGGGGCACGTGGCTACACCTTC.

V gene TRBV6-5 combines with J gene TRBJ1-1, with D unresolved. Germline CDR1 reads MNHEY; CDR2 reads SVGAGI. The length of the CDR3 is 14 residues. Deletions cut 2 bases from V and 1 base from J, with 8 bases between. The DNA of the CDR3 is TGTGCCAGCAGTTACGATCGTGGGAACACTGAAGCTTTCTTT. Translated: CASSYDRGNTEAFF.

J is TRBJ2-5 and V is TRBV6-5, with D unclear. The CDR3 covers 12 residues. Deletions cut 5 bases from V and 6 bases from J, with 10 bases between. Germline V CDR1 and CDR2: MNHEY, SVGAGI. The CDR3 is CASSTALKTQYF. DNA for the CDR3: TGTGCCAGCAGTACCGCCCTGAAGACCCAGTACTTC.

V usage is TRBV11-2 and J usage is TRBJ2-2, with D uncertain. The CDR3 sequence is 11 residues long. V lost 8 bases to trimming and J lost 5 bases, with 6 bases between them. CDR1 and CDR2 (germline): SGHAT, FQNNGV. This CDR3 reads CASLGTGELFF. DNA for the CDR3: TGTGCCAGCCTCGGAACCGGGGAGCTGTTTTTT.

CDR3 bases: TGTGCCAGCAGCGTAGATACTAGCGGAGCCTACGAGCAGTACTTC. Translating it yields CASSVDTSGAYEQYF. The rearrangement uses TRBV9 and TRBJ2-7; 8 nucleotides match TRBD2. The CDR3 consists of 15 residues. Germline-derived CDR1 and CDR2 are SGDLS and YYNGEE. V lost 0 bases, J lost 2 bases, and 4 bases stayed unmatched.

V and J are TRBV6-5 and TRBJ1-5; D perhaps matches TRBD1 (6 bases). This CDR3 contains 14 residues. V lost 6 bases to trimming and J lost 7 bases, with 16 bases between them. The V gene's germline CDR1 is MNHEY and CDR2 SVGAGI. CDR3 sequence: CASRVSGEGQPQHF. CDR3 coding DNA: TGTGCCAGCAGAGTTTCAGGGGAGGGACAGCCCCAGCATTTT.

This rearrangement joins TRBV4-1 to TRBJ2-5; TRBD2 matches 10 bases. The trim removed 5 bases at V and 3 bases at J, leaving 6 bases unmatched. The germline V gene encodes CDR1 MGHRA and CDR2 YSYEKL. The CDR3 sequence is 15 residues long. CDR3 nucleotides: TGCGCCAGCAGCGGCCGAGGACTAGCGGAAGAGACCCAGTACTTC. Translating gives CASSGRGLAEETQYF.

The table lists this clone with a count of one. The V and J genes are TRBV15 and TRBJ1-5; no definite D call. Germline-derived CDR1 and CDR2 are LNHNV and YYDKDF (reference sequence). The CDR3 covers 15 residues. Trimming shortened V by 0 bases and J by 7 bases, and 13 bases separated the two germline ends. This CDR3 is CATSRDLGIGQPQHF. Written as DNA, the CDR3 is TGTGCCACCAGCAGAGATCTAGGGATTGGACAGCCCCAGCATTTT.

This clone showed up just a few times. This chain links TRBV21-1 with TRBJ2-5. TRBV21-1 is a recognized pseudogene. The length of the CDR3 is 16 residues. CDR3 DNA sequence: TGTGCCAGCAGCAAAGAGGCCCGCAGAGCTTGGGAGACCCAGTACTTC. Translating gives CASSKEARRAWETQYF.

The CDR3 is CASSLGGVGNTEAFF. In DNA form, the CDR3 reads TGTGCCAGCAGCTTAGGTGGCGTGGGGAACACTGAAGCTTTCTTT. This sequence joins TRBV7-6 and TRBJ1-1; D is uncertain. Trimming stripped 1 base from V and 1 base from J, with 10 bases between. CDR1 SGHVS and CDR2 FNYEAQ come from the germline V gene. The CDR3 length is 15 residues.

This chain links TRBV28 with TRBJ2-5; tentative D call: TRBD1 (5 bases). V lost 2 bases to trimming and J lost 5 bases, with 18 bases between them. The CDR3 contains 16 residues. The germline V gene encodes CDR1 MDHEN and CDR2 SYDVKM. The CDR3 DNA sequence: TGTGCCAGCAGTTTAATGGTTGCAGGGAAAACGGAGACCCAGTACTTC. Its protein is CASSLMVAGKTETQYF.

This clone showed up just once. Here the CDR3 DNA reads TGTGCCAGCAGCTTAGTCCCGGGAGAAGACACCGGGGAGCTGTTTTTT. This translates into CASSLVPGEDTGELFF. The chain uses TRBV7-9 and TRBJ2-2, with D tentatively TRBD2 (6 bases). Germline values: CDR1 SEHNR, CDR2 FQNEAQ (reference sequence). Trimming pared 1 base from V and 3 bases from J, leaving 12 bases between. The CDR3 loop spans 16 amino acids.

This chain links TRBV2 with TRBJ2-7; no reliable D call. V was cut by 5 bases and J by 5 bases, with 7 bases left in between. CDR3 length equals 11 residues. Germline CDR1 and CDR2: SNHLY and FYNNEI. CDR3 residues: CASSTADEQYF. The CDR3 DNA sequence: TGTGCCAGCAGTACAGCAGACGAGCAGTACTTC.

The chain has TRBV6-5 and TRBJ1-5, with 8 bases identical to TRBD1. The CDR3 extends over 14 amino acids. The trim removed 4 bases at V and 6 bases at J, leaving 5 bases unmatched. Germline CDR1 reads MNHEY; CDR2 reads SVGAGI. The CDR3 loop reads CASSWDRKGQPQHF. CDR3 bases: TGTGCCAGCAGTTGGGACAGGAAGGGTCAGCCCCAGCATTTT.

J is TRBJ2-2 and V is TRBV9; 8 nucleotides match TRBD2. Germline trimming cut 4 bases from V and 0 bases from J; bases unmatched to any gene: 5. The CDR3 has 16 residues. In germline, CDR1 is SGDLS, CDR2 YYNGEE. The DNA for the CDR3 is TGTGCCAGCAGCCCTCGGACTAGCCCGAACACCGGGGAGCTGTTTTTT. Translating gives CASSPRTSPNTGELFF.